The 6 T cell receptor beta chains in this list originate from one sample, sequenced in a study of blood T cell dynamics during melanoma immunotherapy. Sample time point: pre-treatment baseline. TCRdb's copy holds only in-frame clones and misses some; the assay was immunoSEQ multiplex PCR. The data show some 4,300 clones, with approximately 81% seen just once and approximately 15% held by the top ten. Sequenced material: blood, taken from a patient treated with checkpoint blockade. The receptors were gathered from a human donor with melanoma.

This clone was detected a few times. This rearrangement joins TRBV2 to TRBJ2-7, with no clear D. V was clipped by 8 bases and J by 4 bases, with 12 bases between them. The CDR3 is 12 amino acids. Germline CDR1 SNHLY, CDR2 FYNNEI. The CDR3: CASSGFEYEQYF. CDR3 sequence (DNA): TGTGCCAGCTCCGGCTTCGAGTACGAGCAGTACTTC.

The rearrangement joins TRBV4-3 to TRBJ2-5; D gene uncertain. The CDR3 runs 15 residues. Germline V gene sequence: CDR1 LGHNA, CDR2 YSLEER. The ends were cut back, 5 bases at V and 4 bases at J, with 17 bases in the middle. The CDR3 reads CASSAGVERVETQYF. The CDR3 nucleotides are TGCGCCAGCAGCGCTGGGGTCGAACGGGTAGAGACCCAGTACTTC.

This chain uses TRBV15 with TRBJ1-5, with TRBD1 identical over 8 bases. V shed 0 bases, J shed 0 bases, and the junction held 16 bases outside the gene matches. The CDR3 has 21 amino acids. Germline CDR1 and CDR2: LNHNV and YYDKDF (reference sequence). As DNA, the CDR3 is TGTGCCACCAGCAGAGATGAGAGAGGACAGGGACTGGGGTATAGCAATCAGCCCCAGCATTTT. This codes for CATSRDERGQGLGYSNQPQHF.

The chain couples TRBV6-6 to TRBJ1-1; TRBD1 is a possible D gene (6 bases). The CDR3 consists of 13 residues. Germline assignment: CDR1 MNHNY and CDR2 SVGAGI (reference sequence). The ends were cut back, 4 bases at V and 4 bases at J, with 10 bases in the middle. DNA of the CDR3: TGTGCCAGCAGTTTTCAGGGGACCACTGAAGCTTTCTTT. Amino acid sequence: CASSFQGTTEAFF.

The chain has TRBV21-1 and TRBJ1-6; no check of the table's D call, TRBD1, against the DNA was made. TRBV21-1 is a known pseudogene. This CDR3 is built from 18 residues. In DNA form, the CDR3 reads TGTGCCAGCAGCGGACAGGGCTCGAATGTTATAATTAGTTCACCCCTCCACTTT. This gives the protein CASSGQGSNVIISSPLHF.

This chain uses TRBV6-4 with TRBJ1-5; D remains unclear. CDR1 and CDR2 from the germline V gene are MRHNA and SNTAGT. The CDR3 totals 13 residues. Trimming stripped 5 bases from V and 3 bases from J, with 8 bases between. DNA for the CDR3: TGTGCCAGCAGTACTAGGGTCAATCAGCCCCAGCATTTT. It encodes CASSTRVNQPQHF.